Below are 18 T cell receptor beta chains sequenced from a single sample in a study of blood T cell repertoires in COVID-19. Some clones are missing from TCRdb's copy, which holds only in-frame ones; the method was immunoSEQ multiplex PCR. The table records approximately 300,000 clones, approximately 88% of them present only once. Sequenced input: peripheral blood. The receptors here all came from a man younger than 30 who had recovered from COVID-19.

The V and J genes are TRBV6-2 or TRBV6-3 and TRBJ1-5; D unclear. The germline gives CDR1 MNHEY, CDR2 SVGEGT. Between the trimmed V and J ends, which lost 6 bases and 2 bases, there was a span of 14 bases. This CDR3 spans 15 amino acids. The CDR3 sequence is CASSRGVTGNQPQHF. The CDR3 region has the DNA TGTGCCAGCAGCCGAGGAGTGACTGGCAATCAGCCCCAGCATTTT.

The chain has TRBV5-4 and TRBJ1-4, with 7 bases lining up with TRBD1. Unmatched junction bases numbered 8, after V lost 4 bases and J lost 5 bases. This CDR3 has 15 residues. CDR1 is SGHNT, CDR2 YYREEE, per germline (reference sequence). CDR3 nucleotides: TGTGCCAGCAGCCAGAGGACAGGCCTAAATGAAAAACTGTTTTTT. It codes for CASSQRTGLNEKLFF.

For this clone: The same CDR3 also results from other DNA sequences found in this sample. CDR3 nucleotides: TGTGCCAGCAGCCTCGGACTAGCGGCCTACAATGAGCAGTTCTTC. The encoded protein is CASSLGLAAYNEQFF. This chain joins TRBV5-4 and TRBJ2-1; 10 positions match TRBD2. Germline loops: CDR1 SGHNT, CDR2 YYREEE (reference sequence). Germline trimming cut 4 bases from V and 2 bases from J; bases unmatched to any gene: 3. The CDR3 totals 15 residues.

This chain joins TRBV4-2 and TRBJ2-5; possible D gene TRBD1, 6 bases. This CDR3 is 14 amino acids long. Trimming left V 3 bases short and J 1 base short, with 9 bases between. CDR1 is LGHNA, CDR2 YNFKEQ, per germline. The CDR3 DNA reads as TGTGCCAGCAGCCATTTACAGGGCCAAGAGACCCAGTACTTC. It is translated as CASSHLQGQETQYF.

This clone was observed once. The chain combines TRBV27 with TRBJ1-6; 9 nucleotides align to TRBD1. The length of the CDR3 is 14 residues. V was pared by 4 bases and J by 8 bases, with 3 bases of the junction left unmatched. Germline loops: CDR1 MNHEY, CDR2 SMNVEV (reference sequence). The CDR3 sequence: CASSSDRGYSPLHF. CDR3 bases: TGTGCCAGCAGTTCGGACAGGGGTTATTCACCCCTCCACTTT.

The rearrangement links TRBV7-9 to TRBJ2-7; possibly TRBD1 for D (6 bases). This CDR3 contains 14 residues. The V and J ends lost 2 bases and 2 bases respectively, with 10 bases between them. Germline V gene lookup returns CDR1 SEHNR and CDR2 FQNEAQ (reference sequence). This chain's CDR3 is CASSLKWDTYEQYF. In DNA, the CDR3 is TGTGCCAGCAGCTTAAAGTGGGACACCTACGAGCAGTACTTC.

The V gene is TRBV7-3, the J gene TRBJ1-1, with D hard to call. CDR1 and CDR2 from the germline V gene are SGHTA and FQGTGA. V was shortened by 5 bases and J by 4 bases, with 14 bases between the two germline ends. The CDR3 has 14 amino acids. CDR3 residues: CASSRRNEGTEAFF. CDR3 DNA: TGTGCCAGCAGCCGCAGGAATGAGGGCACTGAAGCTTTCTTT.

The rearrangement uses TRBV7-2 and TRBJ2-7; D unclear. V lost 1 base, J lost 2 bases, and 9 bases lay in between. The CDR3 covers 14 residues. CDR1 SGHTA and CDR2 FQGNSA come from the germline V gene. The CDR3 DNA reads as TGTGCCAGCAGCTTAGGAACTTCTCCCTACGAGCAGTACTTC. This codes for CASSLGTSPYEQYF.

This clone occurred once. V usage is TRBV19 and J usage is TRBJ1-1; no firm D call. Germline V gene sequence: CDR1 LNHDA, CDR2 SQIVND (reference sequence). The CDR3 has 15 amino acids. V lost 3 bases and J lost 1, with 12 bases in between. The CDR3 loop reads CASSIFSGTNTEAFF. Here the CDR3 DNA reads TGTGCCAGTAGTATCTTTTCAGGAACGAACACTGAAGCTTTCTTT.

The J gene is TRBJ1-2, the V gene TRBV5-1; D perhaps matches TRBD1 (5 bases). The CDR3 has 13 amino acids. V was trimmed by 1 base and J by 8 bases, leaving 12 bases between them. Germline-derived CDR1 and CDR2 are SGHRS and YFSETQ. In DNA form, the CDR3 reads TGCGCCAGCAGCTTGAATGGGGCGGAGGGCTACACCTTC. Protein: CASSLNGAEGYTF. The complete variable domain, with remaining parts taken from reference TRBV5-1 and TRBJ1-2, reads KAGVTQTPRYLIKTRGQQVTLSCSPISGHRSVSWYQQTPGQGLQFLFEYFSETQRNKGNFPGRFSGRQFSNSRSEMNVSTLELGDSALYLCASSLNGAEGYTFGSGTRLTVV.

The chain has TRBV27 and TRBJ1-2; 8 nucleotides align to TRBD1. CDR3 length: 15 amino acids. After removal of 0 bases from V and 8 bases from J, the junction contained 8 bases not matched to a gene. CDR1 and CDR2 from the germline V gene are MNHEY and SMNVEV (reference sequence). CDR3 sequence (DNA): TGTGCCAGCAGTTTATCCGGCGGACAGGGTTTGGGCTACACCTTC. Translated, it gives CASSLSGGQGLGYTF.

The genes are TRBV11-2 and TRBJ1-2, with D unclear. This CDR3 region has 16 residues. Germline V gene lookup returns CDR1 SGHAT and CDR2 FQNNGV. V lost 4 bases and J lost 3, with 18 bases in between. CDR3 protein: CASSSSGEIRDYGYTF. For the CDR3, the DNA is TGTGCCAGCAGCTCTAGTGGAGAGATCCGGGACTATGGCTACACCTTC.

This clone was found a few times. The J gene is TRBJ1-2, the V gene TRBV5-1, with D perhaps matching TRBD1 (6 bases). This CDR3 is built from 15 residues. Germline CDR1 is SGHRS and CDR2 is YFSETQ. The V end was cut by 4 bases, the J end by 0 bases, with 13 bases between. CDR3 residues: CASSRGTFANYGYTF. Written as DNA, the CDR3 is TGCGCCAGCAGCCGTGGGACATTCGCTAACTATGGCTACACCTTC.

This clone was observed once. This chain joins TRBV24-1 and TRBJ2-1, with TRBD1 matching 7 bases. The CDR3 is made up of 15 amino acids. In germline, CDR1 is KGHDR, CDR2 SFDVKD. The J segment lost 5 bases and the V segment lost 2 bases, leaving 5 bases of the junction unmatched. CDR3 in amino acids: CATSDSGTVNNEQFF. CDR3 sequence (DNA): TGTGCCACCAGTGATTCCGGGACAGTTAACAATGAGCAGTTCTTC.

The V call is TRBV7-2, the J call TRBJ2-1; D is unclear. The germline V and J ends were trimmed by 3 bases and 1 base, with 10 bases remaining between them. CDR3 size: 15 residues. Germline loops: CDR1 SGHTA, CDR2 FQGNSA. The CDR3 DNA reads TGTGCCAGCAGCTTTAAGCCGAGTTCCTACAATGAGCAGTTCTTC. Translation: CASSFKPSSYNEQFF.

The chain couples TRBV7-3 to TRBJ2-1; D is possibly TRBD2 (5 bases). Germline V gene sequence: CDR1 SGHTA, CDR2 FQGTGA. Trimming shortened V by 4 bases and J by 9 bases, and 7 bases separated the two germline ends. The CDR3 is 11 residues long. CDR3 sequence reads: CASSSGGEQFF. The CDR3 DNA is TGTGCCAGCAGCTCCGGAGGTGAGCAGTTCTTC. Variable domain in full (rest from reference TRBV7-3 and TRBJ2-1): GAGVSQTPSNKVTEKGKYVELRCDPISGHTALYWYRQSLGQGPEFLIYFQGTGAADDSGLPNDRFFAVRPEGSVSTLKIQRTERGDSAVYLCASSSGGEQFFGPGTRLTVL.

On this clone itself: Other DNA sequences in the sample encode the same CDR3. CDR3 DNA: TGTGCCAGCAGCGTACGGCAGGGGGCTCATGGCTACACCTTC. Its translation: CASSVRQGAHGYTF. This chain links TRBV9 with TRBJ1-2, with 8 bases that match TRBD1. V trimming: 1 base; J trimming: 6 bases; junction bases outside the gene matches: 5. Germline V CDR1 and CDR2: SGDLS, YYNGEE. The CDR3 runs 14 residues. The whole variable domain, filled in from reference TRBV9 and TRBJ1-2, reads DSGVTQTPKHLITATGQRVTLRCSPRSGDLSVYWYQQSLDQGLQFLIQYYNGEERAKGNILERFSAQQFPDLHSELNLSSLELGDSALYFCASSVRQGAHGYTFGSGTRLTVV.

The genes are TRBV27 and TRBJ2-3; no clear D gene. Germline V lookup: CDR1 MNHEY, CDR2 SMNVEV (reference sequence). V was clipped by 4 bases and J by 6 bases, with 17 bases between them. This CDR3 is built from 15 residues. CDR3 amino acids: CASSSPTSTVDTQYF. The CDR3 DNA follows: TGTGCCAGCAGTTCCCCGACTTCTACGGTGGATACGCAGTATTTT.